This TCR beta chain was found in a study of OX40 agonist ivuxolimab in advanced cancers. Study details: Eligibility rules accepted prior anti-PD-1, anti-PD-L1 or anti-CTLA-4 therapy, and over 30% had some.

Here immunoSEQ multiplex PCR was the method, and the copy in TCRdb shows in-frame clones only, minus some. The sample includes around 62,000 clones, about 80% of them seen just once. Germline V CDR1 and CDR2: MNHEY, SMNVEV (reference sequence). With 6 bases removed from V and 0 bases from J, the gap between germline ends came to 12 bases. CDR3 size: 16 residues. The sequence was obtained from an adult with an advanced solid tumor such as melanoma, head and neck, liver or kidney cancer. The V and J genes are TRBV27 and TRBJ1-6, with D unclear. The sequencing used CD4+ or CD8+ T cells sorted from blood, collected in a trial of the OX40 agonist ivuxolimab. The CDR3 DNA reads as TGTGCCAGCAGCACCCGTTGGAGCTCCTATAATTCACCCCTCCACTTT. Protein: CASSTRWSSYNSPLHF.